This TCR beta chain was sequenced during a study of T cell changes during pregnancy in multiple sclerosis. The table came from immunoSEQ multiplex PCR; TCRdb's copy has only in-frame clones and leaves some out. The sample comprises 65,000 to 80,000 clones, more than 90% of which are singletons, and 0.21% rests with the top ten. Germline assignment: CDR1 SGDLS and CDR2 YYNGEE. The CDR3 length is 15 residues. The V gene end was trimmed by 5 bases and the J gene end by 8 bases; junction bases not matched to a gene: 11. The clonotype comes from a female donor with multiple sclerosis, enrolled in a pregnancy study. The chain uses TRBV9 and TRBJ1-3; 9 bases align to TRBD1. The sample here was CD4+ T cells from peripheral blood mononuclear cells, taken before pregnancy. The CDR3 region has the DNA TGTGCCAGCAGTCCTGGGACAGGGCTCATTGACACCATATATTTT. This encodes CASSPGTGLIDTIYF. Complete variable domain (other parts from reference TRBV9 and TRBJ1-3): DSGVTQTPKHLITATGQRVTLRCSPRSGDLSVYWYQQSLDQGLQFLIQYYNGEERAKGNILERFSAQQFPDLHSELNLSSLELGDSALYFCASSPGTGLIDTIYFGEGSWLTVV.